This T cell receptor (beta chain) stems from a study of shared clonotypes between healthy human individuals. Study-wide findings and caveats: Compared with clonotypes that all four donors shared, non-shared clonotypes had lower generation probabilities. Sampling used blood alone; tissue repertoires probably differ.

Trimming pared 2 bases from V and 7 bases from J, leaving 8 bases between. This CDR3 comprises 12 residues. The V gene's germline CDR1 is MDHEN and CDR2 SYDVKM. A word on this clone: Its antigen is undetermined.

Each cell subset's genomic DNA was divided evenly among several immunoSEQ plates. This table comes from immunoSEQ multiplex PCR, and its TCRdb copy is limited to in-frame clones, with some not included. Of 2 million to 3 million clones in the sample, roughly 92% were seen once. This receptor was identified in a man between 18 and 35 years old in good health. Source material: naive CD4+ T cells sorted from blood. Subset meaning: CD45RA+ positively selected. The J gene is TRBJ1-1, the V gene TRBV28; TRBD1 might be the D (5 bases). The CDR3 reads CASSLQGIEAFF. In nucleotides, the CDR3 is TGTGCCAGCAGTTTACAGGGAATTGAAGCTTTCTTT.